What follows are 13 T cell receptor beta chains derived from one specimen sequenced in a study of beta chain features in type 1 diabetes. Sequencing targeted expressed TCRB transcripts, as all isolated RNA had been reverse transcribed. Only in-frame clones appear in the TCRdb table, and some are missing; sequencing was by immunoSEQ multiplex PCR. The sample lists hundreds of thousands of clones, over 10% occurring once. The specimen sequenced was naive CD4+ T cells from blood. These receptors were obtained from a woman between 18 and 29 years old in good health.

The J gene is TRBJ2-1, the V gene TRBV29-1; possible D gene TRBD2, 5 bases. Per germline, CDR1 SQVTM and CDR2 ANQGSEA. V was cut by 8 bases and J by 4 bases, with 21 bases left in between. This CDR3 region has 15 residues. CDR3 in amino acids: CSSSPTLPPYNEQFF. The DNA for the CDR3 is TGCAGCTCTAGCCCCACACTGCCGCCTTACAATGAGCAGTTCTTC.

In its sample, this clone was seen a few times. The CDR3 DNA follows: TGTGCCAGCAGCCAAAACACAGATACGCAGTATTTT. This translates into CASSQNTDTQYF. The chain uses TRBV7-2 and TRBJ2-3; D not resolved. The CDR3 is made up of 12 amino acids. Germline CDR1 SGHTA, CDR2 FQGNSA. V lost 5 bases and J 2 bases, leaving 5 bases between the germline ends.

This clone has a handful of counts. CDR3 DNA: TGCGCCAGCAGCGAATGGGCAGGGACGAACACCGGGGAGCTGTTTTTT. The encoded protein is CASSEWAGTNTGELFF. This chain joins TRBV5-1 and TRBJ2-2, with a possible D match to TRBD1 (5 bases). V was shortened by 4 bases and J by 0 bases, with 13 bases between the two germline ends. This CDR3 contains 16 residues. Germline V CDR1 and CDR2: SGHRS, YFSETQ.

The chain is built from TRBV14 and TRBJ2-1, with 13 bases fitting TRBD2. The CDR3 loop spans 18 amino acids. V lost 0 bases and J lost 7; bases outside the gene matches: 9. The germline V gene has CDR1 SGHDN and CDR2 FVKESK. The CDR3 here is CASSQDSPGTSGANEQFF. In DNA, the CDR3 is TGTGCCAGCAGCCAAGATTCTCCCGGGACTAGCGGGGCGAATGAGCAGTTCTTC.

This clone was seen a handful of times. The CDR3 region is CASSVPQADYGYTF. The DNA for the CDR3 is TGTGCCAGCAGCGTACCACAGGCCGACTATGGCTACACCTTC. The chain couples TRBV5-4 to TRBJ1-2; a possible D gene is TRBD1 (5 bases). The germline V gene encodes CDR1 SGHNT and CDR2 YYREEE (reference sequence). Trimming took 4 bases from V and 3 from J, leaving 13 bases between them. This CDR3 region has 14 residues.

The V call is TRBV4-3, the J call TRBJ2-7; possibly TRBD1 for D (5 bases). The CDR3 consists of 15 residues. The germline V and J ends were trimmed by 0 bases and 4 bases, with 13 bases remaining between them. CDR1 is LGHNA, CDR2 YSLEER, per germline. CDR3 amino acids: CASSQEYRSSYEQYF. CDR3 bases: TGCGCCAGCAGCCAAGAGTACAGGTCCTCGTACGAGCAGTACTTC.

Only a few counts were recorded for this clone. The CDR3 here is CASSSGRLETDTQYF. The DNA for the CDR3 is TGTGCCAGCAGCTCTGGGCGACTAGAGACAGATACGCAGTATTTT. The chain couples TRBV7-9 to TRBJ2-3, with D possibly being TRBD2 (6 bases). CDR3 length: 15 residues. V lost 4 bases and J 3 bases, leaving 14 bases between the germline ends. Germline loops: CDR1 SEHNR, CDR2 FQNEAQ (reference sequence).

This clone was seen a handful of times. Other DNA sequences of this sample code for an identical CDR3. This chain connects TRBV18 to TRBJ2-5, with D uncertain. Germline V gene sequence: CDR1 KGHSH, CDR2 LQKENI. The CDR3 is 14 residues long. Trimming shortened V by 3 bases and J by 1 base, and 9 bases separated the two germline ends. The chain's CDR3 is CASSPAGPQETQYF. DNA of the CDR3: TGTGCCAGCTCACCCGCAGGACCCCAAGAGACCCAGTACTTC.

The chain has TRBV2 and TRBJ2-3; tentative D call: TRBD1 (6 bases). V was shortened by 5 bases and J by 0 bases, with 12 bases between the two germline ends. Germline V lookup: CDR1 SNHLY, CDR2 FYNNEI. The CDR3 length is 15 residues. The CDR3 sequence is CASSLQGTSTDTQYF. CDR3 DNA: TGTGCCAGCAGTTTACAGGGAACTAGCACAGATACGCAGTATTTT.

This clone was seen a handful of times. Relative to the germline gene, one junction end is altered; a read error may explain this. This sequence joins TRBV7-9 and TRBJ2-7; TRBD1 might be the D (6 bases). The CDR3 sequence is 13 residues long. Per germline, CDR1 SEHNR and CDR2 FQNEAQ (reference sequence). The CDR3 DNA is TGCGCCAGCAGCCGGGGACAAGGCTACGAGCAGTACTTC. Its translation is CASSRGQGYEQYF.

The CDR3 region is CASLGDHQKSYEQYF. The CDR3 DNA reads TGTGCCAGCCTCGGGGATCACCAAAAATCCTACGAGCAGTACTTC. The chain couples TRBV18 to TRBJ2-7, with TRBD2 as a possible D gene (5 bases). Trimming removed 8 bases at V and 1 base at J, with 18 bases between. The length of the CDR3 is 15 residues. Germline CDR1 is KGHSH and CDR2 is LQKENI.

The rearrangement joins TRBV29-1 to TRBJ2-1; tentatively, D is TRBD1 (6 bases). Germline V gene lookup returns CDR1 SQVTM and CDR2 ANQGSEA. Trimming removed 4 bases at V and 0 bases at J, with 13 bases between. CDR3 size: 15 residues. The CDR3 bases are TGCAGCGTTGTCACAGGGTCTAGCTCCTACAATGAGCAGTTCTTC. This translates into CSVVTGSSSYNEQFF.

In DNA form, the CDR3 reads TGCGCCAGCAGCCAGGTAGAACTAGCGGGAGCAAAGAATGAGCAGTTCTTC. Encoded protein: CASSQVELAGAKNEQFF. The V and J genes are TRBV4-3 and TRBJ2-1; 11 bases match TRBD2. The trim removed 3 bases at V and 7 bases at J, leaving 11 bases unmatched. The CDR3 totals 17 residues. Germline V CDR1 and CDR2: LGHNA, YSLEER.